This TCR beta chain was sequenced in a study of T cell responses to AZD1222 COVID-19 vaccine. Here immunoSEQ multiplex PCR was the method, and the copy in TCRdb shows in-frame clones only, minus some. The repertoire holds about 160,000 clones, with around 90% as singletons. This CDR3 contains 14 residues. V gave up 0 bases and J gave up 8 bases; unmatched junction bases: 4. Germline V gene data show CDR1 as KGHSH and CDR2 as LQKENI. The chain combines TRBV18 with TRBJ2-3; 8 bases map to TRBD2. The receptor's source is an adult in good health. The sequenced sample was peripheral blood, obtained on day 0 of MenACWY control vaccination. CDR3 sequence (DNA): TGTGCCAGCTCACCACCCACTAGCGGAGGTACGCAGTATTTT. Translation: CASSPPTSGGTQYF.